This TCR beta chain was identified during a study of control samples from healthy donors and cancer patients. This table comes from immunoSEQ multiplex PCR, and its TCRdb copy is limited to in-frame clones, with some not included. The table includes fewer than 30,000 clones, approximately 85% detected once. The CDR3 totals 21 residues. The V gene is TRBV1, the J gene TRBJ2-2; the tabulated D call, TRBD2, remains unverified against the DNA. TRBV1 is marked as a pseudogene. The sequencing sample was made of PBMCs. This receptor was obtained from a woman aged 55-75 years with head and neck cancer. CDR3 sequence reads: CTSSQAGLAAPITHGAGELFF. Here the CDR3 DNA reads TGCACCAGCAGCCAAGCCGGACTAGCGGCGCCTATCACCCATGGTGCCGGGGAGCTGTTTTTT.